The 32 T cell receptor beta chains below come from one sample, sequenced in a study of blood T cell repertoires in COVID-19. Using immunoSEQ multiplex PCR, the repertoire was profiled, and TCRdb retains in-frame clones only, with some absent. The sample lists about 170,000 clones, approximately 87% occurring once. Sequencing input: peripheral blood. The receptor source for this set is a woman aged 55-69 years with COVID-19, enrolled during active disease.

The chain uses TRBV4-1 and TRBJ2-7, with TRBD2 identical over 9 bases. The CDR3 contains 16 residues. CDR1 and CDR2 from the germline V gene are MGHRA and YSYEKL. Trimming at V came to 3 bases and at J to 2 bases, leaving 8 bases not matched to a gene. The CDR3 protein is CASSQGGLAGTYEQYF. CDR3 bases: TGCGCCAGCAGCCAGGGGGGGCTAGCGGGAACCTACGAGCAGTACTTC.

This sequence joins TRBV6-5 and TRBJ1-1, with D tentatively TRBD1 (5 bases). Trimming took off 2 bases at V and 5 bases at J, with 9 bases between the two ends. Germline CDR1 is MNHEY and CDR2 is SVGAGI. The CDR3 spans 13 residues. DNA for the CDR3: TGTGCCAGCAGTTACATCCGGGGGACTGAAGCTTTCTTT. Its protein product is CASSYIRGTEAFF.

The rearrangement links TRBV19 to TRBJ2-7; unclear D gene. Per germline, CDR1 LNHDA and CDR2 SQIVND (reference sequence). Trimming removed 2 bases at V and 6 bases at J, with 11 bases between. The CDR3 runs 13 residues. This chain's CDR3 is CASSILASGEQYF. In DNA, the CDR3 is TGTGCCAGTAGTATATTGGCTAGTGGCGAGCAGTACTTC.

V usage is TRBV4-3 and J usage is TRBJ1-2; weak D call: TRBD1 (6 bases). The V end lost 2 bases, the J end lost 4 bases, and 11 bases lay between the germline ends. Germline assignment: CDR1 LGHNA and CDR2 YSLEER. The CDR3 length is 14 residues. In nucleotides, the CDR3 is TGCGCCAGCAGCCAACAGACAGGTTCCTATGGCTACACCTTC. Its translation is CASSQQTGSYGYTF.

This chain's CDR3 is CASSLDPTLARTGELFF. The DNA for the CDR3 is TGTGCCAGCAGCTTAGATCCGACACTAGCCCGAACCGGGGAGCTGTTTTTT. This chain links TRBV11-3 with TRBJ2-2; perhaps TRBD2 as D (6 bases). Between the trimmed V and J ends, which lost 0 bases and 5 bases, there was a span of 16 bases. Germline values: CDR1 SGHNT, CDR2 YENEEA. This CDR3 is built from 17 residues.

The chain uses TRBV30 and TRBJ2-7; 9 bases align to TRBD2. The germline gives CDR1 GTSNPN, CDR2 SVGIG (reference sequence). The CDR3 runs to 15 residues. With 0 bases clipped from V and 3 bases from J, the junction kept 6 bases outside the gene matches. The CDR3 DNA is TGTGCCTGGAGTGTACGGATAGCGGGGGACTACGAGCAGTACTTC. This gives the protein CAWSVRIAGDYEQYF.

The chain has TRBV7-2 and TRBJ1-2; D perhaps matches TRBD1 (5 bases). The CDR3 extends over 13 amino acids. V dropped 5 bases and J dropped 4 bases, with 11 bases sitting between them. Germline CDR1 reads SGHTA; CDR2 reads FQGNSA. The CDR3 is CASSSVRAYGYTF. In DNA form, the CDR3 reads TGTGCCAGCAGCAGCGTCAGGGCCTATGGCTACACCTTC.

The rearrangement joins TRBV19 to TRBJ2-7; the match to TRBD1 covers 7 bases. Germline CDR1 is LNHDA and CDR2 is SQIVND (reference sequence). J was trimmed by 5 bases and V by 1 base; bases with no gene match: 14. The CDR3 is 17 residues long. In DNA, the CDR3 is TGTGCCAGTAGTATAGGAGGCTGGGACAGAGTACTAAACGAGCAGTACTTC. Translating gives CASSIGGWDRVLNEQYF. The full variable domain, rest sourced from reference TRBV19 and TRBJ2-7, is DGGITQSPKYLFRKEGQNVTLSCEQNLNHDAMYWYRQDPGQGLRLIYYSQIVNDFQKGDIAEGYSVSREKKESFPLTVTSAQKNPTAFYLCASSIGGWDRVLNEQYFGPGTRLTVT.

This clone is a singleton in its sample. V usage is TRBV15 and J usage is TRBJ2-3, with 9 bases aligning to TRBD2. V was pared by 6 bases and J by 3 bases, with 7 bases of the junction left unmatched. CDR1 and CDR2 from the germline V gene are LNHNV and YYDKDF (reference sequence). The CDR3 runs to 15 residues. CDR3 sequence reads: CATRRAGGKTDTQYF. The CDR3 DNA reads as TGTGCCACCAGGAGGGCGGGAGGGAAGACAGATACGCAGTATTTT.

The rearrangement uses TRBV10-3 and TRBJ2-5; TRBD2 agrees at 8 bases. This CDR3 spans 15 amino acids. V was pared by 4 bases and J by 5 bases, with 9 bases of the junction left unmatched. Germline values: CDR1 ENHRY, CDR2 SYGVKD. The CDR3 nucleotides are TGTGCCATCAGTGGAAGCGGGAGTTTATCGGAGACCCAGTACTTC. Amino acids: CAISGSGSLSETQYF.

The chain recombines TRBV24-1 with TRBJ2-5, with 11 bases lining up with TRBD2. CDR3 length: 16 residues. CDR1 is KGHDR and CDR2 is SFDVKD in the germline V gene. V shed 4 bases and J 4 bases; nucleotides not matched to a gene: 7. CDR3 DNA sequence: TGTGCCACCAGTGACTACTTAGCGGGAGGGGGAGAGACCCAGTACTTC. Protein product: CATSDYLAGGGETQYF.

J is TRBJ1-5 and V is TRBV5-1, with TRBD1 as a possible D gene (6 bases). There are 15 residues in the CDR3. Trimming left V 4 bases short and J 6 bases short, with 17 bases between. In germline, CDR1 is SGHRS, CDR2 YFSETQ. The CDR3 spells CASSPTSRDIQPQHF. The CDR3 DNA reads as TGCGCCAGCAGCCCAACGTCCCGGGACATTCAGCCCCAGCATTTT.

The V call is TRBV2, the J call TRBJ2-7; possibly TRBD1 for D (6 bases). The length of the CDR3 is 13 residues. Germline V lookup: CDR1 SNHLY, CDR2 FYNNEI. V dropped 7 bases and J dropped 0 bases, with 10 bases sitting between them. CDR3 DNA: TGTGCCAGCATGGGGGCCAACTCCTACGAGCAGTACTTC. Its protein is CASMGANSYEQYF.

This clone occurred a few times. The rearrangement joins TRBV11-3 to TRBJ2-5; D remains ambiguous. The CDR3 loop spans 15 amino acids. Germline CDR1 and CDR2: SGHNT and YENEEA. V was pared by 1 base and J by 2 bases, with 11 bases between. The CDR3 here is CASSLGGPLQETQYF. CDR3 coding DNA: TGTGCCAGCAGCTTAGGTGGGCCCCTTCAAGAGACCCAGTACTTC.

The chain has TRBV19 and TRBJ2-5, with 7 positions matching TRBD2. Losses at the gene ends were 6 bases for V and 5 bases for J; bases not matched to a gene: 12. This CDR3 is built from 15 residues. Germline V lookup: CDR1 LNHDA, CDR2 SQIVND (reference sequence). CDR3 nucleotides: TGTGCCAGTAGAAAGTGGGCGGGGAGGGAGGAGACCCAGTACTTC. As protein: CASRKWAGREETQYF.

This clone was recorded once. The chain couples TRBV1 to TRBJ2-2; whether TRBD2, the table's D call, matches the DNA was not checked. TRBV1 is deemed a pseudogene. CDR3 size: 13 residues. The chain's CDR3 is CTSSRRVTGELFF. Written as DNA, the CDR3 is TGCACCAGCAGCCGACGGGTAACCGGGGAGCTGTTTTTT.

The chain carries TRBV2 and TRBJ2-1; 12 bases agree with TRBD2. V was clipped by 2 bases and J by 3 bases; unmatched bases: 2. The CDR3 runs 16 residues. Looked up from germline, CDR1 is SNHLY and CDR2 is FYNNEI. CDR3 nucleotides: TGTGCCAGCAGTGAACGACTAGCGGGAGTCTACAATGAGCAGTTCTTC. Its protein is CASSERLAGVYNEQFF.

This rearrangement joins TRBV18 to TRBJ1-5; the match to TRBD1 covers 9 bases. Losses at the gene ends were 5 bases for V and 6 bases for J; bases not matched to a gene: 8. The germline gives CDR1 KGHSH, CDR2 LQKENI. This CDR3 is built from 15 residues. CDR3 nucleotide sequence: TGTGCCAGCTCAGCGACAGGGGGAGAAGGTCAGCCCCAGCATTTT. This gives the protein CASSATGGEGQPQHF.

V and J are TRBV7-6 and TRBJ1-4, with D possibly being TRBD1 (5 bases). Trimming stripped 2 bases from V and 8 bases from J, with 15 bases between. Per the germline V gene, CDR1 is SGHVS and CDR2 is FNYEAQ. This CDR3 spans 15 amino acids. CDR3 amino acids: CASSLIGGRGEKLFF. The CDR3 DNA reads TGTGCCAGCAGCTTAATCGGGGGTCGGGGAGAAAAACTGTTTTTT.

The chain carries TRBV11-1 and TRBJ2-7; 9 nucleotides line up with TRBD2. This CDR3 is 15 amino acids long. Germline-derived CDR1 and CDR2 are SGHAT and FQDESV (reference sequence). V was clipped by 5 bases and J by 2 bases; unmatched bases: 7. The CDR3 region is CASSHRTSVTYEQYF. The CDR3 bases are TGTGCCAGCAGCCATCGGACTAGCGTCACCTACGAGCAGTACTTC.

This clone has a single count. The gene calls are TRBV30 and TRBJ2-3, with D hard to call. The CDR3 is made up of 15 amino acids. V dropped 0 bases and J dropped 0 bases, with 10 bases sitting between them. Germline V gene sequence: CDR1 GTSNPN, CDR2 SVGIG (reference sequence). CDR3 sequence: CAWSVPATSTDTQYF. CDR3 nucleotides: TGTGCCTGGAGTGTACCAGCGACTAGCACAGATACGCAGTATTTT.

This chain joins TRBV12-2 and TRBJ2-5; TRBD1 was called by the table and not checked on the DNA. TRBV12-2 is a pseudogene. This CDR3 region has 16 residues. The CDR3 region has the DNA TGTGCAAGTCGCCTTTCCGGGACAGAGTACCAAGAGACCCAGTACTTC. Encoded protein: CASRLSGTEYQETQYF.

The CDR3 nucleotides are TGCAGCGCTCGATTCGACAGGGACCGAGGGGAGCAGTACTTC. The encoded protein is CSARFDRDRGEQYF. The chain links TRBV29-1 to TRBJ2-7; the match to TRBD1 covers 7 bases. Germline V gene data show CDR1 as SQVTM and CDR2 as ANQGSEA. Trimming took 7 bases from V and 7 from J; bases not matched to a gene: 16. CDR3 length equals 14 residues.

In nucleotides, the CDR3 is TGCAGCGTGGAGGGACTAGCACGTGCGCCTTGGGGGCAGTACTTC. Translating gives CSVEGLARAPWGQYF. The genes are TRBV29-1 and TRBJ2-7; 9 bases agree with TRBD2. From germline, CDR1 is SQVTM and CDR2 ANQGSEA. The length of the CDR3 is 15 residues. V gave up 6 bases and J gave up 9 bases; unmatched junction bases: 18.

The rearrangement uses TRBV7-9 and TRBJ2-1; possibly TRBD2 for D (5 bases). V shed 5 bases and J shed 8 bases, with 16 bases lying between them. The CDR3 consists of 14 residues. Germline V gene sequence: CDR1 SEHNR, CDR2 FQNEAQ (reference sequence). For the CDR3, the DNA is TGTGCCAGCAGCCGCCAGGCTAGCTCCGATGAGCAGTTCTTC. Encoded protein: CASSRQASSDEQFF.

This chain connects TRBV7-9 to TRBJ2-7; 9 bases agree with TRBD1. Trimming cost V 0 bases and J 2 bases; bases outside gene matches: 2. The germline V gene has CDR1 SEHNR and CDR2 FQNEAQ (reference sequence). The CDR3 covers 15 residues. The CDR3 DNA follows: TGTGCCAGCAGCTTAGCCGGGACAGGGACCTACGAGCAGTACTTC. It translates to CASSLAGTGTYEQYF.

The rearrangement joins TRBV5-3 to TRBJ1-1; 9 nucleotides align to TRBD1. TRBV5-3 is an ORF; its function is uncertain. The CDR3 length is 17 residues. Trimming at V came to 4 bases and at J to 0 bases, leaving 10 bases not matched to a gene. The CDR3 spells CARSAQGAPGLNTEAFF. CDR3 bases: TGTGCCAGAAGCGCACAGGGGGCACCGGGCTTGAACACTGAAGCTTTCTTT.

CDR3 nucleotide sequence: TGTGCCAGCAGCTTGGCCATCGCGCAAGAGACCCAGTACTTC. Residues: CASSLAIAQETQYF. V is TRBV5-4 and J is TRBJ2-5; D is uncertain. The CDR3 is 14 residues long. Germline CDR1 SGHNT, CDR2 YYREEE (reference sequence). V lost 0 bases and J lost 2, with 8 bases in between.

The chain employs TRBV7-2 and TRBJ2-3; 8 bases match TRBD2. Germline CDR1 reads SGHTA; CDR2 reads FQGNSA. The CDR3 runs to 15 residues. V lost 3 bases to trimming and J lost 2 bases; unmatched junction nucleotides: 4. CDR3: CASSFTGGVTDTQYF. CDR3 DNA: TGTGCCAGCAGCTTTACGGGAGGGGTCACAGATACGCAGTATTTT. The full variable domain, completed using reference TRBV7-2 and TRBJ2-3, is GAGVSQSPSNKVTEKGKDVELRCDPISGHTALYWYRQSLGQGLEFLIYFQGNSAPDKSGLPSDRFSAERTGGSVSTLTIQRTQQEDSAVYLCASSFTGGVTDTQYFGPGTRLTVL.

The V gene is TRBV4-1, the J gene TRBJ1-1; D remains unclear. The CDR3 extends over 15 amino acids. Germline CDR1 MGHRA, CDR2 YSYEKL. Trimming removed 1 base from V and 0 bases from J, with 9 bases in between. The CDR3 DNA reads as TGCGCCAGCAGCCAAGTTAACTTCATGAACACTGAAGCTTTCTTT. Translating gives CASSQVNFMNTEAFF.

The chain joins TRBV9 to TRBJ2-5; D uncertain. Per the germline V gene, CDR1 is SGDLS and CDR2 is YYNGEE. V was shortened by 0 bases and J by 4 bases, with 13 bases between the two germline ends. This CDR3 comprises 15 residues. CDR3 loop: CASSVAEGTGETQYF. CDR3 coding DNA: TGTGCCAGCAGCGTAGCTGAAGGAACGGGAGAGACCCAGTACTTC. Full variable domain (outside the CDR3, taken from reference TRBV9 and TRBJ2-5): DSGVTQTPKHLITATGQRVTLRCSPRSGDLSVYWYQQSLDQGLQFLIQYYNGEERAKGNILERFSAQQFPDLHSELNLSSLELGDSALYFCASSVAEGTGETQYFGPGTRLLVL.

The rearrangement links TRBV4-1 to TRBJ1-2; 7 bases match TRBD1. In germline, CDR1 is MGHRA, CDR2 YSYEKL. Trimming cost V 0 bases and J 7 bases; bases outside gene matches: 5. The CDR3 has 14 amino acids. CDR3 coding DNA: TGCGCCAGCAGCCAAGACAGGGGGTTTTTTGGCTACACCTTC. It is translated as CASSQDRGFFGYTF.